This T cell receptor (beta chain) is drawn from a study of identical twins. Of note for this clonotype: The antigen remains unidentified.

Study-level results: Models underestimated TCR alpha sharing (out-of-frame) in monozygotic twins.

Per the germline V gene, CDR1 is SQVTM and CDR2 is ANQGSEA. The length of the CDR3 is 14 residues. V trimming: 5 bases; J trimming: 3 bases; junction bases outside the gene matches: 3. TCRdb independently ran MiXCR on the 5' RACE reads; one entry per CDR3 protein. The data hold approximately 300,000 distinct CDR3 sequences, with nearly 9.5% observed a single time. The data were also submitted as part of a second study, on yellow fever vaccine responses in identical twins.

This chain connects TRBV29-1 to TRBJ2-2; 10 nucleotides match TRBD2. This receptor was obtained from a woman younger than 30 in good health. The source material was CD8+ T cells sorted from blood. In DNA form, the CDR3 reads TGCAGCGTTCCCCTAGCGGGAGACACCGGGGAGCTGTTTTTT. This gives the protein CSVPLAGDTGELFF.